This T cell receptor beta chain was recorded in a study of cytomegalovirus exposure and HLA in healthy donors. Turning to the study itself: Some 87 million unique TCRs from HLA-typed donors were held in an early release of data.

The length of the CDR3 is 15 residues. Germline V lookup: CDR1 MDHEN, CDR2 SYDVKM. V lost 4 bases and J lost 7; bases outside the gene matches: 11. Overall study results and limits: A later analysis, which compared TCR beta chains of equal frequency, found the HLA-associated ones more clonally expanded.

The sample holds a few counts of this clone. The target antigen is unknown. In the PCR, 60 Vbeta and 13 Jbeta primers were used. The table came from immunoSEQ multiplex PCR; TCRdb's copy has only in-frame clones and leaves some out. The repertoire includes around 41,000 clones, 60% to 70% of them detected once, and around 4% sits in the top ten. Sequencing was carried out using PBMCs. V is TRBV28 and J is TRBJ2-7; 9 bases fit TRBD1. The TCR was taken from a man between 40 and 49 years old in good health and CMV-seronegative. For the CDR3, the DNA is TGTGCCAGCAGTTCGGGGCGGGGACAGGGAACGGAGCAGTACTTC. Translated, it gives CASSSGRGQGTEQYF. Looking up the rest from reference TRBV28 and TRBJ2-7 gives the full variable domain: DVKVTQSSRYLVKRTGEKVFLECVQDMDHENMFWYRQDPGLGLRLIYFSYDVKMKEKGDIPEGYSVSREKKERFSLILESASTNQTSMYLCASSSGRGQGTEQYFGPGTRLTVT.